This is a list of T cell receptor beta chains from one sample in a study of T cells in Graves' hyperthyroidism and ophthalmopathy. Via MiXCR, TCRdb re-called the multiplex PCR reads, giving one row per CDR3 protein. The sample records approximately 600,000 distinct CDR3 sequences, 20% being singletons. Sequencing used blood. The receptors shown here come from a man aged 30-40 years with Graves' ophthalmopathy. CDR3s include the opening cysteine and the closing phenylalanine or tryptophan. A D gene is named only where the DNA matches it firmly. Clone size is given for some rows only: seen once, a few or many times, or a class if the clone is expanded.

>TRBJ2-7|TRBV27|-|-
CASSLRRGSYEQCF
TGTGCCAGCAGTTTACGGAGGGGGTCCTACGAGCAGTGCTTC
>TRBJ1-1|TRBV28|few|TRBD1
CASSWTGGFVAFF
TGTGCCAGCAGTTGGACAGGGGGCTTCGTGGCTTTCTTT
>TRBJ2-1|TRBV6-1|few|TRBD1
CASSDGRDRGYNEQFF
TGTGCCAGCAGTGATGGGCGGGACAGGGGTTACAATGAGCAGTTCTTC
>TRBJ2-7|TRBV14|few|TRBD1
CASSYSTKDRTEPSTSYEQYF
TGTGCCAGCAGTTACTCGACCAAGGACAGGACCGAACCCTCTACTTCCTACGAGCAGTACTTC
>TRBJ2-7|TRBV7-2|many|TRBD2
CASSSQRGSYEQYF
TGTGCCAGCAGCTCTCAGCGGGGCTCCTACGAGCAGTACTTC
>TRBJ1-2|TRBV19|-|-
CAAEGHYGYTF
TGTGCCGCCGAGGGCCACTATGGCTACACCTTC
>TRBJ2-2|TRBV20-1|-|-
CSAYREGVPGELFF
TGCAGTGCTTACAGGGAGGGGGTACCCGGGGAGCTGTTTTTT
>TRBJ2-7|TRBV27|few|TRBD1
CASSPTGQAYEQYF
TGTGCCAGCAGTCCGACGGGACAGGCCTACGAGCAGTACTTC
>TRBJ2-5|TRBV29-1|few|-
CSVEGSQLVRVETQYF
TGCAGCGTTGAAGGTAGTCAATTAGTCAGGGTCGAGACCCAGTACTTC
>TRBJ1-3|TRBV12-3/TRBV12-4|-|-
CASSLVKGIGGNTIYF
TGTGCCAGCAGTTTGGTGAAGGGGATAGGTGGAAACACCATATATTTT
>TRBJ2-7|TRBV7-9|-|-
CASSFSSGEQYF
TGTGCCAGCAGCTTCTCCTCGGGCGAGCAGTACTTC
>TRBJ1-1|TRBV18|-|-
CASSPRRGDTSTEAFF
TGTGCCAGCTCACCCCGGAGGGGCGACACGAGCACTGAAGCTTTCTTT
>TRBJ2-1|TRBV28|few|-
CASSPLTSEQFF
TGTGCCAGCAGCCCCCTCACTAGCGAGCAGTTCTTC
>TRBJ2-7|TRBV19|-|-
CASSPQRSDEQYF
TGTGCCAGTAGTCCCCAGAGGAGCGACGAGCAGTACTTC
>TRBJ2-4|TRBV12-3/TRBV12-4|few|-
CASSPPSAPKNIQYF
TGTGCCAGCAGTCCCCCCTCGGCCCCCAAAAACATTCAGTACTTC
>TRBJ2-5|TRBV27|many|-
CASSPIQGSETQYF
TGTGCCAGCAGTCCCATACAGGGATCGGAGACCCAGTACTTC
>TRBJ1-1|TRBV4-1|few|-
CASSQDGAANTEAFF
TGCGCCAGCAGCCAAGATGGGGCGGCGAACACTGAAGCTTTCTTT
>TRBJ1-1|TRBV9|few|-
CASSVDPGVANTEAFF
TGTGCCAGCAGCGTAGATCCAGGGGTTGCGAACACTGAAGCTTTCTTT